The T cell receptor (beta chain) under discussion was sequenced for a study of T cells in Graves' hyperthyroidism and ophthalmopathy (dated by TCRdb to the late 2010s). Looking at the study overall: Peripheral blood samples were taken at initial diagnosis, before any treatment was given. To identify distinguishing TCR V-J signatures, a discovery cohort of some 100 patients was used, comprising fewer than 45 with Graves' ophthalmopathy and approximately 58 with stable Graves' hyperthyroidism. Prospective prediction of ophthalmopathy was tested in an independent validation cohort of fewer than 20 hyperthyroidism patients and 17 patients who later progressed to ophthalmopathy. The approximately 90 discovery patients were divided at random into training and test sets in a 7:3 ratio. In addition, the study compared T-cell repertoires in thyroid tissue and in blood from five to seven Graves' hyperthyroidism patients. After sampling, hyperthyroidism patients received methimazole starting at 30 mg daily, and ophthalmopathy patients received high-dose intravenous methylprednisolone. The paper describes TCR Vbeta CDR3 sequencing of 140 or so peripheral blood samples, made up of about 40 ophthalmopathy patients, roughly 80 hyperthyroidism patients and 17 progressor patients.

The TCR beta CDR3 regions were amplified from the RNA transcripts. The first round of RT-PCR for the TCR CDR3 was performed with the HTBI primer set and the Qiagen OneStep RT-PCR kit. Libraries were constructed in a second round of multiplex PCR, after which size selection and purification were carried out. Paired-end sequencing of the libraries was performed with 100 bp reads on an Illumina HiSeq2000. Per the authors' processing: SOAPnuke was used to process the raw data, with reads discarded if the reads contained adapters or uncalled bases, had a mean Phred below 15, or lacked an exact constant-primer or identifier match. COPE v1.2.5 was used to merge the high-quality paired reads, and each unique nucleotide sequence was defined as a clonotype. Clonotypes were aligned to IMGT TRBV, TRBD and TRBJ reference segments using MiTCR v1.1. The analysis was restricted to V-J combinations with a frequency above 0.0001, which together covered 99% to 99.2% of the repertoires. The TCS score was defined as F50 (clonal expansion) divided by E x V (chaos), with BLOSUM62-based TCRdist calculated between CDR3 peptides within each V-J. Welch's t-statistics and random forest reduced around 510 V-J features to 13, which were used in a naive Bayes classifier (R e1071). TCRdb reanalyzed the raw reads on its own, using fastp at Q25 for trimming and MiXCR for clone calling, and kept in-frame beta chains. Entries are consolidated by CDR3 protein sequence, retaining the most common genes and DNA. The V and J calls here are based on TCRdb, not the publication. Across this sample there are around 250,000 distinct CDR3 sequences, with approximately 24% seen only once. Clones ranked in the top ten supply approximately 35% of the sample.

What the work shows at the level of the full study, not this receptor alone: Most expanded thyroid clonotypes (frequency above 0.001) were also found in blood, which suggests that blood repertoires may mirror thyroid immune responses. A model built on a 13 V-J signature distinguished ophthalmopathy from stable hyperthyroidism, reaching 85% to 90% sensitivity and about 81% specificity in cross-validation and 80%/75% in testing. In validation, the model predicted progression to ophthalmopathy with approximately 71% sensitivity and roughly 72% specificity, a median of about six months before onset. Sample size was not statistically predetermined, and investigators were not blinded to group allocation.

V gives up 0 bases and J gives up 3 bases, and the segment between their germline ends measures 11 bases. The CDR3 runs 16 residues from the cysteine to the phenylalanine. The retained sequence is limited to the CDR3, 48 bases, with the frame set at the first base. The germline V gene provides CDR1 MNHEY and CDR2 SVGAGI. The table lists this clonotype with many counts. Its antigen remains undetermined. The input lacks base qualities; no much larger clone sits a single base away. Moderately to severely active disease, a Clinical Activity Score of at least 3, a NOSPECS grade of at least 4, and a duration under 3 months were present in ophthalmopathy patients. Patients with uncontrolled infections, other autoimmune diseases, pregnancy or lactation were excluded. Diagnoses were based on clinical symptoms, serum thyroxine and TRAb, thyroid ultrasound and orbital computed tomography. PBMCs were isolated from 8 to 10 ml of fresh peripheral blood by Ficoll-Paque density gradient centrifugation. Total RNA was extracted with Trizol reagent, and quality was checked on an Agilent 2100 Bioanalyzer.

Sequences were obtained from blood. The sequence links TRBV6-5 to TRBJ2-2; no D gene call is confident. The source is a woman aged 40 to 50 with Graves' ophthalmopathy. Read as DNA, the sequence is TGTGCCAGCAGTTACTCGTTTGGAGTTTACACCGGGGAGCTGTTTTTT. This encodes CASSYSFGVYTGELFF.